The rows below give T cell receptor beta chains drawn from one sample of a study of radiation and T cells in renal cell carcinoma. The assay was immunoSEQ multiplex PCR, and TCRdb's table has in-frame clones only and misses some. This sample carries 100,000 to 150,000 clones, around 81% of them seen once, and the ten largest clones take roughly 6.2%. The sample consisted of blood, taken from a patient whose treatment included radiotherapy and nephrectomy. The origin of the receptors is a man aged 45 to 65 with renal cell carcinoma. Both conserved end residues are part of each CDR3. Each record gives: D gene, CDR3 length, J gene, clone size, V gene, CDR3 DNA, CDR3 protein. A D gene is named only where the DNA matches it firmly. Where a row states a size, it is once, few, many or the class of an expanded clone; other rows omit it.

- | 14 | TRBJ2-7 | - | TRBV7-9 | TGTGCCAGCGAACGACAGGACCTCTCCTACGAGCAGTACTTC | CASERQDLSYEQYF
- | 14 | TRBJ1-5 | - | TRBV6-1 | TGTGCCAGCAATCCCGTGCGGAGCAATCAGCCCCAGCATTTT | CASNPVRSNQPQHF
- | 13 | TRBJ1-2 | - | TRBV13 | TGTGCCAGCAGCGTGAGGGGCTTCGGTGGCTACACCTTC | CASSVRGFGGYTF
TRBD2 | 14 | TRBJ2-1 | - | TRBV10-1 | TGCGCCAGCGGAGGTAGCGGGAGGGACAATGAGCAGTTCTTC | CASGGSGRDNEQFF
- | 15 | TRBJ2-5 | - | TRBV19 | TGTGCCAGTAGTGCCGACAGGACGCCTCAAGAGACCCAGTACTTC | CASSADRTPQETQYF
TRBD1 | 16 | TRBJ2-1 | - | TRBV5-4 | TGTGCCAGCAGCCCGGAATGGACAGGGGGCTACAATGAGCAGTTCTTC | CASSPEWTGGYNEQFF
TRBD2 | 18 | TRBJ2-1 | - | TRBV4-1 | TGCGCCAGCAGCCAAGAATCCCCGACTAGCGGGGCGGGCTCTGAGCAGTTCTTC | CASSQESPTSGAGSEQFF
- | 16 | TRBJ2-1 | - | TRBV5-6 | TGTGCCAGCAGCTTGGGCAGGTCGAGCTCCTACAATGAGCAGTTCTTC | CASSLGRSSSYNEQFF
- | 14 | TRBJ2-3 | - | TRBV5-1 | TGCGCCAGCAGCTTTACAGGAGTAAGGGATACGCAGTATTTT | CASSFTGVRDTQYF
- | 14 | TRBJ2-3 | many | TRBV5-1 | TGCGCCAGCAGTACTGACCAGATAACGGATACGCAGTATTTT | CASSTDQITDTQYF
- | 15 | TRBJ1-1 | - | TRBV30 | TGTGCCTGGAAAGTTAATGCGGGGGCAGACACTGAAGCTTTCTTT | CAWKVNAGADTEAFF
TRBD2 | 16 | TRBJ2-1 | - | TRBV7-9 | TGTGCCAGCAGCCTCCAAGCGGCGGGGGCCTACAATGAGCAGTTCTTC | CASSLQAAGAYNEQFF
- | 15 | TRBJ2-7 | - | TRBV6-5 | TGTGCCAGCAGTTACTCGGGGGCTTTAGGGTACGAGCAGTACTTC | CASSYSGALGYEQYF
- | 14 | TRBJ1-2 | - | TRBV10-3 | TGTGCCATCCGCGGCCGACAGGAAAGCTATGGCTACACCTTC | CAIRGRQESYGYTF
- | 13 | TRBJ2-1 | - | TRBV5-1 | TGCGCCAGCAGCTTGGGGGGTGACAATGAGCAGTTCTTC | CASSLGGDNEQFF
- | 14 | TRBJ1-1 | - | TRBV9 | TGTGCCAGCAGCGACTCGGGCCGCGGGGCTGAAGCTTTCTTT | CASSDSGRGAEAFF
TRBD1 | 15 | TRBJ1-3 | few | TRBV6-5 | TGTGCCAGCAGTCAATTCGACAGGGCTGGAAACACCATATATTTT | CASSQFDRAGNTIYF
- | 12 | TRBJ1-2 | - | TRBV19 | TGTGCCAGTAGTCTCGGGCCTGCTGGCTACACCTTC | CASSLGPAGYTF
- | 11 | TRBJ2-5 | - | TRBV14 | TGTGCCAGCTCCGGGGGGCAGACCCAGTACTTC | CASSGGQTQYF
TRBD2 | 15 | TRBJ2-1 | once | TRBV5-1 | TGCGCCAGCAGCTTGGGACTAGCGGGTGTCAATGAGCAGTTCTTC | CASSLGLAGVNEQFF
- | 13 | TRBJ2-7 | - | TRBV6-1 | TGTGCCAGCGGCATAGACAGTTACTACGAGCAGTACTTC | CASGIDSYYEQYF
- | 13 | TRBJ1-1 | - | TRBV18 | TGTGCCAGCTCTAGCGCAGATGGGGCTGAAGCTTTCTTT | CASSSADGAEAFF
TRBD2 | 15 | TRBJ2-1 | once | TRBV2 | TGTGCCAGCAGTGATCGGGCTAGCGGGACGAGTGAGCAGTTCTTC | CASSDRASGTSEQFF
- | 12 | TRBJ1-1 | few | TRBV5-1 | TGCGCCAGCAGCCGGGGCAACACTGAAGCTTTCTTT | CASSRGNTEAFF
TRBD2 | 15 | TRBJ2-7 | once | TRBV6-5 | TGTGCCAGCAGTTATAGGTCTAGCGGGAGTGACGAGCAGTACTTC | CASSYRSSGSDEQYF